The text below deals with one TCR beta chain. The sample originates from a study of radiation and T cells in renal cell carcinoma. This CDR3 is 16 amino acids long. The germline CDR1 and CDR2 sequences are SGHVS and FQNEAQ. Between the trimmed V and J ends, which lost 5 bases and 2 bases, there was a span of 18 bases. Sequencing was performed with immunoSEQ multiplex PCR; in TCRdb, only in-frame clones are kept and a portion is missing. The sample comprises over 60,000 clones, approximately 83% of which are singletons, and around 21% rests with the top ten. Time point defined: blood 2 weeks post-SBRT. Treatment of the sample: 15 Gy SBRT to primary tumor, nephrectomy 4 weeks later.

This chain joins TRBV7-8 and TRBJ2-5; D may match TRBD1 or TRBD2 (6 bases each). This TCR was sampled from a woman aged 45 to 65 with renal cell carcinoma. This material consisted of blood, taken from a patient whose treatment included radiotherapy and nephrectomy. CDR3 sequence reads: CASSAGTGLGQETQYF. CDR3 sequence (DNA): TGTGCCAGCAGCGCGGGAACAGGGTTAGGGCAAGAGACCCAGTACTTC.